This T cell receptor (beta chain) was recovered during a study of blood T cell repertoires in COVID-19. Study context: Some COVID-19 samples were acute and others convalescent; all came from the United States, Italy and Spain.

Germline V gene data show CDR1 as SGHTA and CDR2 as FQGTGA. The V gene end was trimmed by 5 bases and the J gene end by 3 bases; junction bases not matched to a gene: 4. The CDR3 contains 14 residues. The protocol was immunoSEQ multiplex PCR, while the TCRdb copy is restricted to in-frame clones and leaves out a portion. The table shows about 91,000 clones, with 70% to 90% occurring only once. Sequenced: peripheral blood. The genes are TRBV7-3 and TRBJ1-1; TRBD1 matches at 9 bases. This receptor was taken from a woman aged 80 or older with active COVID-19. This CDR3 is CASSEQGAHTEAFF. The CDR3 DNA reads as TGTGCCAGCAGCGAACAGGGGGCGCACACTGAAGCTTTCTTT.